Listed here are 8 T cell receptor beta chains from one sample, sequenced in a study of cytotoxic CD8 clonotypes in ibrutinib-treated CLL. TCRdb keeps only in-frame clones here, not all; method: immunoSEQ multiplex PCR. Of about 140,000 clones in the sample, 60% to 80% were seen once. This specimen was PBMCs, taken after 12 months of ibrutinib treatment. The source of these receptors is a human donor with chronic lymphocytic leukemia.

As DNA, the CDR3 is TGTGCCAGCAGTTTACCTCAAGCAGATACGCAGTATTTT. It encodes CASSLPQADTQYF. The chain carries TRBV28 and TRBJ2-3; D unresolved. Germline V gene data show CDR1 as MDHEN and CDR2 as SYDVKM. CDR3 length: 13 residues. V lost 2 bases and J lost 4, with 7 bases in between.

This chain connects TRBV7-9 to TRBJ2-1, with D possibly TRBD2 on 6 matching bases. The CDR3 runs to 16 residues. V lost 5 bases and J 8 bases, leaving 22 bases between the germline ends. Germline V gene data show CDR1 as SEHNR and CDR2 as FQNEAQ (reference sequence). The CDR3 DNA is TGTGCCAGCAGCGACCAACGGGACTCGATAAGGCATGAGCAGTTCTTC. Translation gives CASSDQRDSIRHEQFF. The full variable domain, completed using reference TRBV7-9 and TRBJ2-1, is DTGVSQNPRHKITKRGQNVTFRCDPISEHNRLYWYRQTLGQGPEFLTYFQNEAQLEKSRLLSDRFSAERPKGSFSTLEIQRTEQGDSAMYLCASSDQRDSIRHEQFFGPGTRLTVL.

The CDR3 DNA reads as TGTGCCAGCACCTTCTCCGGGACCGGGGAGCTGTTTTTT. The encoded protein is CASTFSGTGELFF. The chain has TRBV28 and TRBJ2-2, with D hard to call. V lost 7 bases and J lost 5, with 11 bases in between. Germline V gene sequence: CDR1 MDHEN, CDR2 SYDVKM. CDR3 size: 13 residues.

The CDR3 reads CASTGYSNQPQHF. CDR3 nucleotide sequence: TGTGCCAGCACCGGGTATAGCAATCAGCCCCAGCATTTT. J is TRBJ1-5 and V is TRBV2; D unclear. This CDR3 is 13 amino acids long. Germline CDR1 and CDR2: SNHLY and FYNNEI. Trimming stripped 7 bases from V and 0 bases from J, with 7 bases between.

The rearrangement joins TRBV28 to TRBJ1-2, with D uncertain. The CDR3 covers 14 residues. CDR1 and CDR2 from the germline V gene are MDHEN and SYDVKM. Trimming removed 1 base at V and 4 bases at J, with 10 bases between. This chain's CDR3 is CASSLFGSSYGYTF. The CDR3 bases are TGTGCCAGCAGTTTATTCGGCTCATCCTATGGCTACACCTTC.

V and J are TRBV29-1 and TRBJ1-6; TRBD1 might be the D (6 bases). The CDR3 has 15 residues. V was pared by 6 bases and J by 6 bases, with 18 bases between. Germline V gene lookup returns CDR1 SQVTM and CDR2 ANQGSEA. The CDR3 protein is CSVRAEGTTNSPLHF. In nucleotides, the CDR3 is TGCAGCGTCCGTGCTGAAGGGACAACTAATTCACCCCTCCACTTT.

The chain recombines TRBV5-1 with TRBJ2-7; D might be TRBD1 (5 bases). Deletions cut 8 bases from V and 4 bases from J, with 25 bases between. The germline V gene has CDR1 SGHRS and CDR2 YFSETQ. The CDR3 has 16 residues. The CDR3 protein is CARASRPGQKGYEQYF. CDR3 bases: TGCGCCAGGGCCTCTCGGCCAGGCCAGAAGGGGTACGAGCAGTACTTC.

Written as DNA, the CDR3 is TGTGCCAGCAGCCCTAGCGGGGGGTCACAGTTCTTC. The encoded protein is CASSPSGGSQFF. V gene TRBV13 combines with J gene TRBJ2-1; 11 bases map to TRBD2. Germline CDR1 and CDR2: PRHDT and FYEKMQ (reference sequence). This CDR3 comprises 12 residues. The junction had 4 bases not matched to a gene; V was cut back by 5 bases and J by 13 bases.